This TCR beta chain originates from a study of CD4+ T cells in melanoma. The study, taken as a whole, reports: Neoantigen-specific CD4+ T cells in melanoma reportedly had diverse differentiation states. CD8+ T cell, macrophage and B cell function reportedly correlated with neoantigen-specific CD4+ T cells.

The method was immunoSEQ multiplex PCR; TCRdb's version includes in-frame clones alone and lacks a portion of them. Of roughly 60,000 clones in the sample, approximately 70% are singletons; the top ten hold roughly 4.4%. The CDR3 has 13 amino acids. CDR1 and CDR2 from the germline V gene are KGHSH and LQKENI. V lost 3 bases to trimming and J lost 5 bases, with 10 bases between them. Turning to this clone: Its matching antigen is unknown.

This sequence was found in a human donor with melanoma. The V gene is TRBV18, the J gene TRBJ2-5, with a weak D call TRBD2 (6 bases). Sequences were obtained from tumor tissue. As DNA, the CDR3 is TGTGCCAGCTCACCCGGGACTGGGGAGACCCAGTACTTC. Encoded protein: CASSPGTGETQYF.